The clone carrying this T cell receptor beta chain occurred once. This entry is derived from a study of CD8 T cells in Susac syndrome. The RNA input was roughly 0.45 to 1 ug, and it was reverse transcribed with random hexamers. Coverage of TCR beta CDR3 amplification by immunoSEQ multiplex PCR extended to 54 Vbeta and 13 Jbeta. TCRdb analysed the immunoSEQ multiplex PCR reads with MiXCR anew, one entry per CDR3 protein. The sample includes some 150,000 distinct CDR3 sequences, 85% to 95% of them seen just once. Sequencing of TCR beta was undertaken in CD8+ and CD4+ T cells derived from blood. Control patients had untreated stable or active relapsing-remitting multiple sclerosis by revised McDonald criteria. TEMRA cells underwent FACS enrichment and CD8+ and CD4+ T cells underwent negative isolation. This receptor was identified in a human donor with multiple sclerosis. Sequencing used CD8+ T cells from PBMCs.

CDR3 bases: TGTGCCAGCAGCCTCCGGACAGGGGGGACGACAGATACGCAGTATTTT. It yields the protein CASSLRTGGTTDTQYF. V gene TRBV7-2 combines with J gene TRBJ2-3; 10 positions match TRBD1. CDR1 is SGHTA and CDR2 is FQGNSA in the germline V gene. There are 16 residues in the CDR3. The V segment lost 5 bases and the J segment 3 bases; nucleotides outside the gene matches: 8.